This TCR beta chain was identified during a study of blood T cell repertoires in COVID-19. Germline CDR1 reads LGHNA; CDR2 reads YNFKEQ. CDR3 length equals 13 residues. V shed 3 bases and J shed 11 bases, with 16 bases lying between them. Sequencing used immunoSEQ multiplex PCR; TCRdb keeps in-frame clones, though not all of them. This table has around 260,000 clones, roughly 88% appearing once. The chain combines TRBV4-2 with TRBJ1-2; no firm D call. The TCR sequence derives from a woman in her thirties who had recovered from COVID-19. The specimen sequenced was PBMCs or T cells enriched from blood (not recorded which). The CDR3 nucleotides are TGTGCCAGCAGCCAGGGTTTTCAGGTCTTTTACACCTTC. This gives the protein CASSQGFQVFYTF.